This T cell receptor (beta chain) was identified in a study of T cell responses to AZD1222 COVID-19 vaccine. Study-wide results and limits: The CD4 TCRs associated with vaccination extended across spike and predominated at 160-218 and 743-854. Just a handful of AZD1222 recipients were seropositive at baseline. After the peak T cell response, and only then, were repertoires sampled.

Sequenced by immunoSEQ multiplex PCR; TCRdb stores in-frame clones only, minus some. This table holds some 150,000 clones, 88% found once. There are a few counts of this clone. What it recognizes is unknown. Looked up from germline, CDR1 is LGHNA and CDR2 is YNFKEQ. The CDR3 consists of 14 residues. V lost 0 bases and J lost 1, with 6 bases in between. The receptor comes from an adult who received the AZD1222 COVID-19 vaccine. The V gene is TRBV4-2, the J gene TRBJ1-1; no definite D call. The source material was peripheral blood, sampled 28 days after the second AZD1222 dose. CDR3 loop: CASSQDRRNTEAFF. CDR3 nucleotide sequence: TGTGCCAGCAGCCAAGATCGGAGGAACACTGAAGCTTTCTTT.